The clone carrying this T cell receptor (beta chain) was picked up many times. This may arise from a read error, as a much more abundant clone is one base away. MiXCR, run by TCRdb on the 5' RACE reads, gives a single entry per CDR3 protein. The table has some 13,000 distinct CDR3 sequences, about 22% seen once; the top ten hold around 2.9%. This receptor was taken from a female donor with breast cancer. Sequencing used naive CD4+ T cells sorted from blood. The subset is: naive CD4+ T cells, CD4+CD45RA+CD25-.

CDR3 in DNA: TGTGCCAGCAGCTTATCCCGGACTGAAGCTTTCTTT. Protein: CASSLSRTEAFF. This rearrangement joins TRBV7-9 to TRBJ1-1; D gene ambiguous. Looked up from germline, CDR1 is SEHNR and CDR2 is FQNEAQ (reference sequence). The CDR3 is 12 amino acids. The V and J ends lost 2 bases and 5 bases respectively, with 6 bases between them.